Listed here is a single T cell receptor beta chain. Its target is unknown. This sample stems from a study of cytomegalovirus exposure and HLA in healthy donors. Donors were drawn from the approximately 120-subject validation cohort, separate from the approximately 680-subject first cohort. General study points: CMV antigen specificity of a few CMV-associated chains was confirmed in vitro.

The protocol was immunoSEQ multiplex PCR, while the TCRdb copy is restricted to in-frame clones and leaves out a portion. The sample consists of about 280,000 clones, more than 75% of them appearing once. The receptor was derived from a woman under 30 in good health and CMV-seronegative. The sample consisted of PBMCs.

The CDR3 nucleotides read TGTGCCAGCAGCCAAGATGGGGCCCTGGGGTACTATGGCTACACCTTC. Translation: CASSQDGALGYYGYTF. The gene calls are TRBV7-3 and TRBJ1-2; D might be TRBD1 (5 bases). This CDR3 is built from 16 residues. Germline CDR1 reads SGHTA; CDR2 reads FQGTGA. Trimming cost V 5 bases and J 3 bases, with 19 bases left between them.